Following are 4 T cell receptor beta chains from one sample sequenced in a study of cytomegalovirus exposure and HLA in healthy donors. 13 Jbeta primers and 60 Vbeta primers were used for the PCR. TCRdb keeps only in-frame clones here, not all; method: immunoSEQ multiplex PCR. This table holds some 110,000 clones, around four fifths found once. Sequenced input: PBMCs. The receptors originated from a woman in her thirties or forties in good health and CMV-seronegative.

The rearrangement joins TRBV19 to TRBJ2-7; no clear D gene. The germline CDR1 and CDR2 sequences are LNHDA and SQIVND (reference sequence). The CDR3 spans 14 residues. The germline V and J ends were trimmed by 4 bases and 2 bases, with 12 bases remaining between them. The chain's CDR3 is CASSTDFPAYEQYF. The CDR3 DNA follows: TGTGCCAGTAGTACAGACTTCCCTGCCTACGAGCAGTACTTC.

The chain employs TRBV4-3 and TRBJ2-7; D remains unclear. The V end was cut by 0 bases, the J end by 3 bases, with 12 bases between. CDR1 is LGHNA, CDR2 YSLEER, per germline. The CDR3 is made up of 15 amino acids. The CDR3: CASSQDLNPYYEQYF. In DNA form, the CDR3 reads TGCGCCAGCAGCCAAGATCTTAACCCCTACTACGAGCAGTACTTC.

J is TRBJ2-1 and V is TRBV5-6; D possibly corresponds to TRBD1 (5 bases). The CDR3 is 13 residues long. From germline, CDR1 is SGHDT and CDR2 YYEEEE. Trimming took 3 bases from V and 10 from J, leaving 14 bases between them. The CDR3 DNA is TGTGCCAGCAGCTCCGGCGCAGCAGGGGAGCAGTTCTTC. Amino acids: CASSSGAAGEQFF.

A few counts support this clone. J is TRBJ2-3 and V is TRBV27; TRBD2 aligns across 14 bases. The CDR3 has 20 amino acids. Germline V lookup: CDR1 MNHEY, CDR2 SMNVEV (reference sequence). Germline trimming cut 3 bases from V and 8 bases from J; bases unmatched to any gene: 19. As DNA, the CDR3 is TGTGCCAGCAGTTTGTGGGGACTAGCGGGAGTTCAGGGATATTTTGGTACGCAGTATTTT. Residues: CASSLWGLAGVQGYFGTQYF.